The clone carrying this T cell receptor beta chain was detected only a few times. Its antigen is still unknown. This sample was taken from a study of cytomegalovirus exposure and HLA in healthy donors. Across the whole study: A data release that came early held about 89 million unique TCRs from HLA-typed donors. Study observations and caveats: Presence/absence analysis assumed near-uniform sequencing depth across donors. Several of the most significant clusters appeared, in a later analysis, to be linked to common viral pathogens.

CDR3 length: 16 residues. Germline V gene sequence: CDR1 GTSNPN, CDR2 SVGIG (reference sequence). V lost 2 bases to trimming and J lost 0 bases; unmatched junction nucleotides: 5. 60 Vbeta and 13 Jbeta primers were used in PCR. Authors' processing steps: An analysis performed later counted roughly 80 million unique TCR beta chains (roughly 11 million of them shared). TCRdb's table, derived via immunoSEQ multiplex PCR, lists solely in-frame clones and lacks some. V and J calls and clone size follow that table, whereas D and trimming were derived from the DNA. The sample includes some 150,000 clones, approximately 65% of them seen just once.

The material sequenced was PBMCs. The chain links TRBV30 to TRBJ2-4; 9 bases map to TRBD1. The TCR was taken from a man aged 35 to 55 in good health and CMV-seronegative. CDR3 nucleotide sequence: TGTGCCTGGAGTAACAGGGGGCCTCTAGCCAAAAACATTCAGTACTTC. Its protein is CAWSNRGPLAKNIQYF.